These 10 T cell receptor beta chains share one sample of origin, sequenced in a study of T-cell reconstitution after alpha-beta-depleted transplantation in children. Unique molecular identifiers featured in how the TCRbeta library was prepared. TCRdb ran MiXCR on the PCR reads and lists one entry per CDR3 protein. The profile shows about 490,000 distinct CDR3 sequences, more than 9% of them singletons. The sample in question was PBMCs, obtained before TCRalphabeta/CD19-depleted stem cell transplant. These receptors were collected from a child aged 2-15 years with inherited bone marrow failure, due to receive a stem cell transplant.

The rearrangement joins TRBV6-1 to TRBJ2-7; TRBD2 matches at 8 bases. Unmatched junction bases numbered 5, after V lost 6 bases and J lost 4 bases. Per germline, CDR1 MNHNS and CDR2 SASEGT. The CDR3 has 13 amino acids. The CDR3, as DNA: TGTGCCAGCAGCTCCCGGGAGGGGTACGAGCAGTACTTC. Its protein is CASSSREGYEQYF.

This clonotype was counted at least ten times. The J gene is TRBJ2-2, the V gene TRBV5-1; 7 nucleotides agree with TRBD1. The CDR3 spans 14 residues. With V trimmed by 1 base and J by 6 bases, 3 bases remained unmatched. Germline V gives CDR1 SGHRS, CDR2 YFSETQ. Written as DNA, the CDR3 is TGCGCCAGCAGCTTGAACAGGGGTCCCGGGGAGCTGTTTTTT. Translation: CASSLNRGPGELFF.

Details on this clonotype: One base away lies a much larger clone, so this may be a sequencing read error. The V call is TRBV12-3 or TRBV12-4, the J call TRBJ2-7; TRBD2 might be the D (6 bases). V was pared by 8 bases and J by 6 bases, with 20 bases between. This CDR3 comprises 14 residues. The CDR3 loop is CASGRSSAYREQYF. The CDR3 nucleotides read TGTGCCAGCGGGAGGTCTAGCGCGTATCGCGAGCAGTACTTC.

This clonotype was seen ten or more times. The chain carries TRBV24-1 and TRBJ2-3; D gene unclear. V lost 0 bases and J 4 bases, leaving 7 bases between the germline ends. Germline-derived CDR1 and CDR2 are KGHDR and SFDVKD. This CDR3 has 14 amino acids. CDR3 in DNA: TGTGCCACCAGTGATTTGAGGATGGCAGATACGCAGTATTTT. Encoded protein: CATSDLRMADTQYF.

This clonotype was counted only a few times. The chain uses TRBV12-3 or TRBV12-4 and TRBJ1-2, with D perhaps matching TRBD1 (5 bases). The CDR3 sequence is 14 residues long. Deletions cut 6 bases from V and 0 bases from J, with 11 bases between. The CDR3 sequence is CASSRDGPNYGYTF. The CDR3 DNA sequence: TGTGCCAGCAGCCGGGACGGCCCTAACTATGGCTACACCTTC.

This clonotype came up many times. This chain connects TRBV20-1 to TRBJ2-7, with D perhaps TRBD1 or TRBD2 (5 bases each). The CDR3 sequence is 14 residues long. Trimming removed 5 bases at V and 4 bases at J, with 18 bases between. Germline V gene lookup returns CDR1 DFQATT and CDR2 SNEGSKA (reference sequence). For the CDR3, the DNA is TGCAGTGCTTTGGGGGTTGGATACACTTACGAGCAGTACTTC. Translation gives CSALGVGYTYEQYF.

In this sample, this clonotype turned up many times. One end of the junction varies from germline; a read error may be responsible. CDR3 residues: CASSHQETQHF. The CDR3, as DNA: TGTGCCAGCAGTCACCAAGAGACCCAGCACTTC. V is TRBV12-3 or TRBV12-4 and J is TRBJ2-5, with D hard to call. This CDR3 is built from 11 residues.

The sample holds many counts of this clonotype. The rearrangement uses TRBV7-8 and TRBJ1-6; 11 nucleotides line up with TRBD1. Germline values: CDR1 SGHVS, CDR2 FQNEAQ. The CDR3 runs 16 residues. J was trimmed by 9 bases and V by 5 bases; bases with no gene match: 9. The CDR3 nucleotides are TGTGCCAGCAGCCTCCGGGACAGGGGGACGAGTTCACCCCTCCACTTT. This codes for CASSLRDRGTSSPLHF.

This clonotype was detected many times. The J gene is TRBJ2-4, the V gene TRBV2; D is perhaps TRBD2 (6 bases). Germline CDR1 and CDR2: SNHLY and FYNNEI. The CDR3 covers 14 residues. The CDR3 sequence is CGVSGPVAKNIQYF. DNA for the CDR3: TGTGGTGTTAGCGGACCGGTAGCCAAAAACATTCAGTACTTC.

The rearrangement joins TRBV29-1 to TRBJ2-1, with a tentative D call TRBD2 (5 bases). V lost 7 bases to trimming and J lost 10 bases, with 14 bases between them. The CDR3 totals 11 residues. Germline CDR1 SQVTM, CDR2 ANQGSEA. The DNA of the CDR3 is TGCAGCGCTCCGACCCCGGGGGAGCAGTTCTTC. It encodes CSAPTPGEQFF.